This T cell receptor beta chain was documented in a study of cytomegalovirus exposure and HLA in healthy donors. Turning to the study itself: In a later analysis, it was reported that the 120 validation repertoires had been produced on the same platform as the 500 to 750 repertoires belonging to the first cohort.

Clones were read by immunoSEQ multiplex PCR, and TCRdb kept only the in-frame ones, dropping some. The data show roughly 260,000 clones, about 87% seen once. The germline CDR1 and CDR2 sequences are LNHDA and SQIVND (reference sequence). The V and J ends lost 5 bases and 1 base, in that order; junction bases with no gene match: 5. The CDR3 covers 16 residues. Input material: PBMCs. The TCR comes from a man younger than 35 in good health and CMV-seronegative. The chain carries TRBV19 and TRBJ2-1, with 10 bases lining up with TRBD2. The CDR3 region has the DNA TGTGCCAGTAGTCGGGAAGCGGGGGGGTCCTACAATGAGCAGTTCTTC. Protein sequence: CASSREAGGSYNEQFF.